This TCR beta chain came from a study of early T cells in non-severe SARS-CoV-2 infection. Across the study: Unpaired chains resulted from sequencing bulk RNA of unsorted whole blood. Whole-study results and caveats: VDJdb matching favored anti-spike CD8 responses, missing private and CD4 specificities.

Attachment of unique molecular identifiers to individual cDNA molecules was performed. TCRdb redid the calling of the 5' RACE reads with MiXCR, one entry per CDR3 protein. The sample gives tens of thousands of distinct CDR3 sequences, 20% to 25% of which show up once; approximately 15% is in the top ten. The V end was cut by 8 bases, the J end by 2 bases, with 17 bases between. From germline, CDR1 is SNHLY and CDR2 FYNNEI. This CDR3 is built from 15 residues. On this clonotype: Its antigen remains unidentified.

This material consisted of whole blood, taken at baseline. The source of this sequence is an adult who was a healthcare worker with PCR-confirmed SARS-CoV-2 infection or an uninfected control (not recorded which). The chain has TRBV2 and TRBJ2-3; possibly TRBD1 for D (6 bases). CDR3 coding DNA: TGTGCCAGCGCACTGGACAGCCCTACCACAGATACGCAGTATTTT. This encodes CASALDSPTTDTQYF.